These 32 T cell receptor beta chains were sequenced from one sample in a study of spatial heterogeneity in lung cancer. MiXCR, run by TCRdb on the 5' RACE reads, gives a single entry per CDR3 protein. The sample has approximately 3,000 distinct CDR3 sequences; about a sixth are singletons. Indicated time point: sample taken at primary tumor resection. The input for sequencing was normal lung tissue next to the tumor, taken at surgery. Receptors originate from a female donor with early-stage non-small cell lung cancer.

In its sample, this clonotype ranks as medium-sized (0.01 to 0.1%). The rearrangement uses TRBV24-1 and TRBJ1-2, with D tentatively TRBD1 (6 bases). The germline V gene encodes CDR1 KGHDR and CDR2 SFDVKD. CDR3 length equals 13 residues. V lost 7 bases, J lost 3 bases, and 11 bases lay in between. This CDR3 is CATSVDSYYGYTF. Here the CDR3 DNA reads TGTGCCACCAGCGTGGACAGTTACTATGGCTACACCTTC.

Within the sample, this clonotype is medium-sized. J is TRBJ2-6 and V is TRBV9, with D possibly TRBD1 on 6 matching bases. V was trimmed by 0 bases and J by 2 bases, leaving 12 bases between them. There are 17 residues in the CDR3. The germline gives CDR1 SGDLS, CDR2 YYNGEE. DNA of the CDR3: TGTGCCAGCAGCGTAGGGGCAGGGGTCGCTGGGGCCAACGTCCTGACTTTC. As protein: CASSVGAGVAGANVLTF.

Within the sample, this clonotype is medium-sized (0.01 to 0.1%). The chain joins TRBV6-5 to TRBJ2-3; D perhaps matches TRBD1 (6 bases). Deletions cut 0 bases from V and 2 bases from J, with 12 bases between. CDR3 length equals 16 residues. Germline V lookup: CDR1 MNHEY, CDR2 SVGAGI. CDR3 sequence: CASSYSSTGNTDTQYF. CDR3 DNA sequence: TGTGCCAGCAGTTACTCCTCGACAGGAAACACAGATACGCAGTATTTT.

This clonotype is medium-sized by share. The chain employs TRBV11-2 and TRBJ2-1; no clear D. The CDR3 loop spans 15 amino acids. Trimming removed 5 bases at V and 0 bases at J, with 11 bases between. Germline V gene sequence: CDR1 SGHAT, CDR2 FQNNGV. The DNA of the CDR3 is TGTGCCAGCAGCCCGGACCGAAGCTCCTACAATGAGCAGTTCTTC. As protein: CASSPDRSSYNEQFF.

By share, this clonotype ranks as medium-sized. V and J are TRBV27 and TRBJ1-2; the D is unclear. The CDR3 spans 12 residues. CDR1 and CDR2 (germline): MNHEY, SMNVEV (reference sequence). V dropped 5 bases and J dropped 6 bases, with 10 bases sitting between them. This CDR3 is CASSRGRDGYTF. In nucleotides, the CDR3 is TGTGCCAGCAGTCGAGGCCGCGATGGCTACACCTTC.

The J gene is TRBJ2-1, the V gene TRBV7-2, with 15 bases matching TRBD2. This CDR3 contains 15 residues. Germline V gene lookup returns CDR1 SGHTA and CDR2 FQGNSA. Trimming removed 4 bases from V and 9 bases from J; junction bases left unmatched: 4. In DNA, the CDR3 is TGTGCCAGCAGCTCTTGGACTAGCGGGAGGGTTGAGCAGTTCTTC. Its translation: CASSSWTSGRVEQFF.

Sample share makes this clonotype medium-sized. The CDR3: CASGLGRAAYNEQFF. In nucleotides, the CDR3 is TGTGCCAGTGGGCTGGGGCGGGCAGCCTACAATGAGCAGTTCTTC. The V gene is TRBV7-9, the J gene TRBJ2-1; D is tentatively TRBD1 or TRBD2 (5 bases each). There are 15 residues in the CDR3. Between the trimmed V and J ends, which lost 9 bases and 2 bases, there was a span of 17 bases. CDR1 SEHNR and CDR2 FQNEAQ come from the germline V gene (reference sequence).

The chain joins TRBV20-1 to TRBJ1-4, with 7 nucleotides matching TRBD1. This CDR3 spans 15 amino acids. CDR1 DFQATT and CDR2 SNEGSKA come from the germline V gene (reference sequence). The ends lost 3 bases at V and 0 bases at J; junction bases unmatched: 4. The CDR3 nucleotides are TGCAGTGCTAGGGGACAGATAGCAACTAATGAAAAACTGTTTTTT. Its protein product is CSARGQIATNEKLFF.

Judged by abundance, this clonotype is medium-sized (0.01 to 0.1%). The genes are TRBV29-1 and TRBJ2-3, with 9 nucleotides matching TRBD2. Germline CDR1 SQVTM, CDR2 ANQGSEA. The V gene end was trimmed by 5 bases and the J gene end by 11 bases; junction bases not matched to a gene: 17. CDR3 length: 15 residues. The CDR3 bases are TGCAGCGTTCCCCTAAGCGGGAGGTCCCCGAGGGGGCAGTATTTT. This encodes CSVPLSGRSPRGQYF.

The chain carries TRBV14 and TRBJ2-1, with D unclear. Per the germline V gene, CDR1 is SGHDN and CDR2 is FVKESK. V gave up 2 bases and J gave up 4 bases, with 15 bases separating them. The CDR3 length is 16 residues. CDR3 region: CASSQRLQSSYNEQFF. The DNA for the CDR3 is TGTGCCAGCAGCCAACGACTTCAAAGCTCTTACAATGAGCAGTTCTTC.

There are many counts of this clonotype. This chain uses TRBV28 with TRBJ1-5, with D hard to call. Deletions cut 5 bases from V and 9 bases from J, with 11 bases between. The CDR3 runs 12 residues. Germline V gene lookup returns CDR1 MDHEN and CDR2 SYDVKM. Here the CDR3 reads CASSRTLRPQHF. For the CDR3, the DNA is TGTGCCAGCAGTCGAACGTTAAGGCCCCAGCATTTT.

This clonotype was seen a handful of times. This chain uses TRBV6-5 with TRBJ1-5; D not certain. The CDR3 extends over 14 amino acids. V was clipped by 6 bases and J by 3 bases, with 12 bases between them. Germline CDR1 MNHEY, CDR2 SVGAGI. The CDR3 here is CASRSGAPNQPQHF. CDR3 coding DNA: TGTGCCAGCAGGTCGGGAGCCCCCAATCAGCCCCAGCATTTT.

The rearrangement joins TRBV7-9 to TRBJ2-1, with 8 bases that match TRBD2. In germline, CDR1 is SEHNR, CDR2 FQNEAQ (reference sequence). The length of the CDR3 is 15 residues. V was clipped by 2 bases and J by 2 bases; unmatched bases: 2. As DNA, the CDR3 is TGTGCCAGCAGCTTAATGGGACTAGCCTACAATGAGCAGTTCTTC. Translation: CASSLMGLAYNEQFF. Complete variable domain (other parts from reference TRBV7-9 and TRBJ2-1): DTGVSQNPRHKITKRGQNVTFRCDPISEHNRLYWYRQTLGQGPEFLTYFQNEAQLEKSRLLSDRFSAERPKGSFSTLEIQRTEQGDSAMYLCASSLMGLAYNEQFFGPGTRLTVL.

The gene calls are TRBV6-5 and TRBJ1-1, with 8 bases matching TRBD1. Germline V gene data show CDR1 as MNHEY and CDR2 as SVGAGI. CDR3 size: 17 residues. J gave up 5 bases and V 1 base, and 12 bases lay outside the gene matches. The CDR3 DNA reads TGTGCCAGCAGTTACTTCCTCCCCACTACAGGGGGTACTGAAGCTTTCTTT. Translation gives CASSYFLPTTGGTEAFF.

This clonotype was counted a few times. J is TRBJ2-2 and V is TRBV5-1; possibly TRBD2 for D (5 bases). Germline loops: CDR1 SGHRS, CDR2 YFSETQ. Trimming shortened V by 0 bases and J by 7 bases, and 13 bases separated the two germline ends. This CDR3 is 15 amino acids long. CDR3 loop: CASSLAEREGGELFF. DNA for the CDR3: TGCGCCAGCAGCTTGGCCGAGAGAGAGGGCGGGGAGCTGTTTTTT.

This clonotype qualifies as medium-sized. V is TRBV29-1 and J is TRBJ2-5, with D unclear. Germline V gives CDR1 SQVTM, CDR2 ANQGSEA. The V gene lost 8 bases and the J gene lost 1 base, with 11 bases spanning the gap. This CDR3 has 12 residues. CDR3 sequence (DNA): TGCAGCCTACGAGACACCCAAGAGACCCAGTACTTC. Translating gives CSLRDTQETQYF.

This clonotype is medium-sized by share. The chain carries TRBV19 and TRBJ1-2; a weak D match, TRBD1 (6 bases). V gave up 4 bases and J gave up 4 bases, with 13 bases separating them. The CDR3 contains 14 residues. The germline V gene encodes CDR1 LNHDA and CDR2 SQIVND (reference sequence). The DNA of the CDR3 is TGTGCCAGTAGTACCCCCCCAGGGGCCTATGGCTACACCTTC. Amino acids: CASSTPPGAYGYTF.

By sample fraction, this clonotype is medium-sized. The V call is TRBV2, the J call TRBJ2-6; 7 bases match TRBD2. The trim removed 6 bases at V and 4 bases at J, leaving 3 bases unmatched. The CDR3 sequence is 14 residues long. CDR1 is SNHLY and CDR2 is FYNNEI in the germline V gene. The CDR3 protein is CASSGRTGANVLTF. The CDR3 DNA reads TGTGCCAGCAGCGGGAGGACGGGGGCCAACGTCCTGACTTTC.

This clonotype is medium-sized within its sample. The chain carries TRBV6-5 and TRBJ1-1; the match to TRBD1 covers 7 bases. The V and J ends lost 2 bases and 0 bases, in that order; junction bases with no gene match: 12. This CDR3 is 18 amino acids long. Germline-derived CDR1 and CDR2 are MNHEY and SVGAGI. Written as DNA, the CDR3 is TGTGCCAGCAGTTACCGGCGGACAGGTTCCAGAATGAACACTGAAGCTTTCTTT. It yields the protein CASSYRRTGSRMNTEAFF.

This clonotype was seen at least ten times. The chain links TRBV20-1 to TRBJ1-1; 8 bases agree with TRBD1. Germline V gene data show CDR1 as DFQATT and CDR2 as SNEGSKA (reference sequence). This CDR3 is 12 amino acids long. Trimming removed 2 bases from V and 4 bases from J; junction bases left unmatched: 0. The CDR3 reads CSARQGATEAFF. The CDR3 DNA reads TGCAGTGCTAGACAGGGGGCCACTGAAGCTTTCTTT.

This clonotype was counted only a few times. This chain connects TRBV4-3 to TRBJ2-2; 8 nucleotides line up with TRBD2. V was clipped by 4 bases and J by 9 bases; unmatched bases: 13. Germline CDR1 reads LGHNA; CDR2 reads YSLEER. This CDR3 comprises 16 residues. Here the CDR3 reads CASSLQAAGDARELFF. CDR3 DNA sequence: TGCGCCAGCAGCCTCCAGGCAGCGGGAGACGCCCGGGAGCTGTTTTTT.

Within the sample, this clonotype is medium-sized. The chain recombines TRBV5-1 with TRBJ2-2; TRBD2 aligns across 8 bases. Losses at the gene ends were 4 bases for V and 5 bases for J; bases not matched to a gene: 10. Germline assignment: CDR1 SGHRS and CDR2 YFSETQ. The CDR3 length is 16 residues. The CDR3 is CASSPTGTSQTGELFF. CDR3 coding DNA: TGCGCCAGCAGCCCAACCGGGACTAGTCAGACCGGGGAGCTGTTTTTT.

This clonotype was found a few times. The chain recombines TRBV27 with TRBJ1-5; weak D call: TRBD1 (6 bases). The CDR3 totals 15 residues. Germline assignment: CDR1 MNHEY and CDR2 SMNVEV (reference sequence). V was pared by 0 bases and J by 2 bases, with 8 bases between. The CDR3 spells CASSLSQGRNQPQHF. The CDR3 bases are TGTGCCAGCAGTTTATCACAGGGACGCAATCAGCCCCAGCATTTT.

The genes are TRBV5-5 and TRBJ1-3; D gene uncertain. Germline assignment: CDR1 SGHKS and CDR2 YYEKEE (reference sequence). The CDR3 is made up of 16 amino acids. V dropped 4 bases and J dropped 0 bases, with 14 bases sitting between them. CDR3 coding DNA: TGTGCCAGCAGCGTTGACACCCTCCTCTCTGGAAACACCATATATTTT. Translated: CASSVDTLLSGNTIYF.

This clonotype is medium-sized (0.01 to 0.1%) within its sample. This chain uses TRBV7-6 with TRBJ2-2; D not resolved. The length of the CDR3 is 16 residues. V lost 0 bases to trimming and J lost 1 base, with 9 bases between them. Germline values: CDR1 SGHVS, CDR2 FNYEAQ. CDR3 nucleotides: TGTGCCAGCAGCTTAGCCCCAGATCGGAACACCGGGGAGCTGTTTTTT. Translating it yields CASSLAPDRNTGELFF.

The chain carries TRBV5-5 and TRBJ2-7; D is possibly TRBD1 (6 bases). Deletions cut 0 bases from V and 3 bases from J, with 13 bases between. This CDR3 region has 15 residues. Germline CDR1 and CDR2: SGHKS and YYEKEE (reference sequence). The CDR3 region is CASSLGTARNYEQYF. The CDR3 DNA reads TGTGCCAGCAGCTTGGGGACAGCCAGGAACTACGAGCAGTACTTC.

The CDR3 sequence: CASTAGTGVYEQYF. The CDR3 nucleotides read TGTGCCAGCACTGCCGGGACAGGGGTCTACGAGCAGTACTTC. V usage is TRBV6-5 and J usage is TRBJ2-7; TRBD1 matches 10 bases. This CDR3 comprises 14 residues. V lost 7 bases to trimming and J lost 3 bases; unmatched junction nucleotides: 6. CDR1 MNHEY and CDR2 SVGAGI come from the germline V gene.

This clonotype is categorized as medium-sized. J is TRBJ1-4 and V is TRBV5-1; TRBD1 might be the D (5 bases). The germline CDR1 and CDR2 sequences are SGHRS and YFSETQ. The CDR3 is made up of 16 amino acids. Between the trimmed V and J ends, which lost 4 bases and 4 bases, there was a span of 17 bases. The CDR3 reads CASSPIGGTGNEKLFF. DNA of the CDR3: TGCGCCAGCAGCCCCATCGGGGGGACGGGTAATGAAAAACTGTTTTTT. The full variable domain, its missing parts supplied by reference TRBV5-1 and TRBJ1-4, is KAGVTQTPRYLIKTRGQQVTLSCSPISGHRSVSWYQQTPGQGLQFLFEYFSETQRNKGNFPGRFSGRQFSNSRSEMNVSTLELGDSALYLCASSPIGGTGNEKLFFGSGTQLSVL.

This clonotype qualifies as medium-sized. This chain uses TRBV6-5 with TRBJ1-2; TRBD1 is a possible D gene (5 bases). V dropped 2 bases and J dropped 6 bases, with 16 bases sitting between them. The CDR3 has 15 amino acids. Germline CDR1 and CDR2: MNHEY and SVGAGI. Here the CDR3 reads CASSYNTVLRDGYTF. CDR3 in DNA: TGTGCCAGCAGTTACAATACAGTCCTCAGGGATGGCTACACCTTC.

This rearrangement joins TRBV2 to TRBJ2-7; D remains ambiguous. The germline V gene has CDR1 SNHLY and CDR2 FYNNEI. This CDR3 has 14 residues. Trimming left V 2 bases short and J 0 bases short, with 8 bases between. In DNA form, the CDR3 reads TGTGCCAGCAGTGAATTCACCACCTCCTACGAGCAGTACTTC. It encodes CASSEFTTSYEQYF.

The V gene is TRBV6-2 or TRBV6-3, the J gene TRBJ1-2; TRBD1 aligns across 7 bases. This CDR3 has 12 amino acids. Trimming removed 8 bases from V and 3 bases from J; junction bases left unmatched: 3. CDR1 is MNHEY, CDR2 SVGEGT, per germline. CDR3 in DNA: TGTGCCAGCGACGGACAGGACTATGGCTACACCTTC. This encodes CASDGQDYGYTF.

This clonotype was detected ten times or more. The CDR3 region is CASSLGVSADEAFF. For the CDR3, the DNA is TGTGCCAGCAGCTTAGGCGTTTCGGCAGATGAAGCTTTCTTT. V and J are TRBV7-9 and TRBJ1-1; D remains unclear. Germline V CDR1 and CDR2: SEHNR, FQNEAQ (reference sequence). V was pared by 1 base and J by 7 bases, with 13 bases between. This CDR3 region has 14 residues.